The 4 T cell receptor beta chains given below trace back to one sample, sequenced in a study of blood T cell repertoires in COVID-19. Only in-frame clones appear in the TCRdb table, and some are missing; sequencing was by immunoSEQ multiplex PCR. The sample has 300,000 or so clones, 86% seen once. The sample was peripheral blood. The source of these receptors is a woman aged 50 to 60 with acute or convalescent COVID-19.

This clone was observed once. The chain carries TRBV3-1 (or the pseudogene TRBV3-2) and TRBJ2-1; possible D gene TRBD2, 6 bases. The CDR3 spans 14 residues. V shed 2 bases and J shed 3 bases, with 8 bases lying between them. Germline V gene lookup returns CDR1 LGHDT and CDR2 YNNKEL (reference sequence). The CDR3, as DNA: TGTGCCAGCAGCCAACGGCGGGACTACAATGAGCAGTTCTTC. Residues: CASSQRRDYNEQFF.

This clone was recorded once. The J gene is TRBJ2-3, the V gene TRBV21-1; the DNA was not used to check the table's D call, TRBD2. TRBV21-1 is a recognized pseudogene. This CDR3 has 17 amino acids. For the CDR3, the DNA is TGTGCCAGCAGCCCACCACTAGCGGGGGGTCTCACAGATACGCAGTATTTT. This encodes CASSPPLAGGLTDTQYF.

The rearrangement joins TRBV11-3 to TRBJ2-1, with D tentatively TRBD2 (6 bases). This CDR3 contains 13 residues. Germline loops: CDR1 SGHNT, CDR2 YENEEA. V was pared by 2 bases and J by 8 bases, with 10 bases between. The CDR3 loop is CASSLSGDHEQFF. DNA for the CDR3: TGTGCCAGCAGCTTATCGGGAGATCATGAGCAGTTCTTC.

The chain couples TRBV19 to TRBJ2-7; TRBD1 agrees at 9 bases. V shed 6 bases and J 7 bases; nucleotides not matched to a gene: 10. CDR1 is LNHDA, CDR2 SQIVND, per germline (reference sequence). This CDR3 spans 14 amino acids. The DNA for the CDR3 is TGTGCCAGTAGCCCCGGGACAGGGCCTCGGGAGCAGTACTTC. It yields the protein CASSPGTGPREQYF.